This T cell receptor beta chain comes out of a study of T cell responses to AZD1222 COVID-19 vaccine. Assay used: immunoSEQ multiplex PCR; TCRdb lists only in-frame clones, some missing. The table records 50,000 to 85,000 clones, 79% of them present only once. CDR1 LNHDA and CDR2 SQIVND come from the germline V gene (reference sequence). Trimming removed 5 bases from V and 7 bases from J, with 14 bases in between. CDR3 length: 13 amino acids. The clonotype comes from an adult in good health. The input for sequencing was peripheral blood, taken on day 0 of MenACWY control vaccination. The chain combines TRBV19 with TRBJ1-1, with a possible D match to TRBD1 (5 bases). CDR3 sequence: CASSGQSGLEAFF. Here the CDR3 DNA reads TGTGCCAGTAGTGGACAAAGTGGGCTTGAAGCTTTCTTT.